These T cell receptor beta chains were read from a single sample in a study of T cells in Graves' hyperthyroidism and ophthalmopathy. TCRdb re-called the multiplex PCR reads with MiXCR, one entry per CDR3 protein. This table has hundreds of thousands of distinct CDR3 sequences, just under 45% appearing once. The specimen was peripheral blood or thyroid tissue (not recorded which). The receptor source for this set is an adult man with Graves' disease, either hyperthyroidism or ophthalmopathy (not recorded which). Both conserved end residues are part of each CDR3. A D gene is named only where the DNA matches it firmly. Rows give clone size only sometimes, using once, few, many, or a class for an expanded clone.

>TRBJ1-1|few|TRBV7-8|TRBD1
TGTGCCAGCAGCACGGGACAGGGGGCGTTGGACACTGAAGCTTTCTTT
CASSTGQGALDTEAFF
>TRBJ2-5|NA|TRBV11-2|NA
TGTGCCAGCAGCTTACTGTCAGGGGTGGAGACCCAGTACTTC
CASSLLSGVETQYF
>TRBJ1-6|NA|TRBV7-9|NA
TGTGCCAGCAGCCGGGGATCGCCACCCCTCCGCTTT
CASSRGSPPLRF
>TRBJ2-5|NA|TRBV2|NA
TGTGCCAGCAGTGAAAGGGGCTTTCAAGAGACCCAGTACTTC
CASSERGFQETQYF
>TRBJ1-4|many|TRBV7-9|TRBD1
TGTGCCAGCAGCTGGCTTGCGGGGACAGCAACTAATGAAAAACTGTTTTTT
CASSWLAGTATNEKLFF
>TRBJ2-6|once|TRBV29-1|TRBD2
TGCAGCGTTGAAGTGGGAGGGGCACAAGGGGCCAACGTCCTGACTTTC
CSVEVGGAQGANVLTF
>TRBJ1-1|NA|TRBV29-1|NA
TGCAGCGTTGAGGTCCAGGGGAACTATGGCTACACTGAAGCTTTCTTT
CSVEVQGNYGYTEAFF
>TRBJ1-4|once|TRBV30|TRBD1
TGTGCCTGTATGACCGGACAGGCAACTAATGAAAAACTGTTTTTT
CACMTGQATNEKLFF
>TRBJ1-5|once|TRBV25-1|NA
TGTGCCAGCAGTTCGTGGCCCCGGCCCCAGCATTTT
CASSSWPRPQHF
>TRBJ1-1|NA|TRBV2|NA
TGTGCCAGCAGTGAACCTCGTCACTTGAACACTGAAGCTTTCTTT
CASSEPRHLNTEAFF
>TRBJ2-5|once|TRBV2|NA
TGCGCCAGCAGCCAAGGTTACACCGCCCAAGAGACCCAGTACTTC
CASSQGYTAQETQYF
>TRBJ2-7|NA|TRBV15|NA
TGTGCCACCAGCAGCCCTCCGGGGACGGACGAGCAGTACTTC
CATSSPPGTDEQYF
>TRBJ2-7|NA|TRBV20-1|TRBD2
TGCAGTGCTAGAGGGACTAGCGTCCCGAGTAGAAACTACGAGCAGTACTTC
CSARGTSVPSRNYEQYF
>TRBJ2-3|NA|TRBV7-9|TRBD2
TGTGCCAGCAGCTTGAGCGGGACCACAGATACGCAGTATTTT
CASSLSGTTDTQYF
>TRBJ1-5|NA|TRBV15|NA
TGTGCCACCAGCAACGACGTTCAGGGTGAGCCCCAGCATTTT
CATSNDVQGEPQHF
>TRBJ1-4|NA|TRBV6-1|NA
TGTGCCAGCAGGTCAGGGTTGGGTAATGAAAAACTGTTTTTT
CASRSGLGNEKLFF
>TRBJ1-4|NA|TRBV7-2|NA
TGTGCCAGCAGCTTGATGCGGGAAGGGGAAAAACTGTTTTTT
CASSLMREGEKLFF
>TRBJ1-4|NA|TRBV25-1|NA
TGTGCCAGCAACGCGGAAGGGAAACTGTTTTTT
CASNAEGKLFF
>TRBJ2-7|NA|TRBV2|TRBD2
TGTGCCAGCAGCTTGGGGACGGGACTAGCGGGAGTCGAGCAGTACTTC
CASSLGTGLAGVEQYF
>TRBJ1-4|few|TRBV20-1|TRBD1
TGCAGTGCTTCCCTCGGGACAGGGAATGAAAAACTGTTTTTT
CSASLGTGNEKLFF
>TRBJ2-7|many|TRBV10-3|NA
TGTGCCATCAGGACGGGACTCGCCTACGAGCAGTACTTC
CAIRTGLAYEQYF
>TRBJ2-7|many|TRBV20-1|NA
TGCAGTGCTAGTTTGGCCCCCGGTACGTCCTACGAGCAGTACTTC
CSASLAPGTSYEQYF
>TRBJ2-5|many|TRBV29-1|NA
TGCAGCGTTGACGGGAGTAGCCAAGAGACCCAGTACTTC
CSVDGSSQETQYF
>TRBJ1-3|once|TRBV15|NA
TGTGCCACCAGCAGCGGCAGGGGAAACACCATATATTTT
CATSSGRGNTIYF
>TRBJ2-7|once|TRBV20-1|NA
TGCAGTGCTAGAGATGAGGGTCCCCACGAGCAGTACTTC
CSARDEGPHEQYF
>TRBJ1-5|many|TRBV7-9|NA
TGTGCCAGCAGCTTAGGTGGGTCACCCAATCAGCCCCAGCATTTT
CASSLGGSPNQPQHF
>TRBJ1-2|few|TRBV12-3/TRBV12-4|NA
TGTGCCAGCAGACCAGGTAGCGGGGATGGCTACACCTTC
CASRPGSGDGYTF
>TRBJ1-6|NA|TRBV12-3/TRBV12-4|NA
TGTGCCAGCACCCGGGGGTATTCACCCCTCCACTTT
CASTRGYSPLHF
>TRBJ1-5|NA|TRBV10-3|TRBD1
TGTGCCAGCAGTTTAACAGGGGGCATTCAGCCCCAGCATTTT
CASSLTGGIQPQHF
>TRBJ1-5|many|TRBV9|NA
TGTGCCAGCTCTCAAACAGATAGCAATCAGCCCCAGCATTTT
CASSQTDSNQPQHF
>TRBJ2-7|few|TRBV7-9|TRBD1
TGTGCCAGCAGCCCTTCACAGGGGTACGAGCAGTACTTC
CASSPSQGYEQYF
>TRBJ1-5|NA|TRBV6-4|TRBD1
TGTGCCAGCAGTCGGACAGGCCCCATGGAGCTCAATCAGCCCCAGCATTTT
CASSRTGPMELNQPQHF
>TRBJ2-5|NA|TRBV7-2|NA
TGTGCCAGCAGCCAACAACTAGTGAGGGAAGAGACCCAGTACTTC
CASSQQLVREETQYF
>TRBJ1-1|few|TRBV6-4|TRBD1
TGTGCCAGCAGCCCTACGGGACAGGGGGCGGGTGGAGCTTTCTTT
CASSPTGQGAGGAFF
>TRBJ1-6|many|TRBV29-1|TRBD1
TGCAGCGTTCTACAGGGGGCGCGTAATTCACCCCTCCACTTT
CSVLQGARNSPLHF
>TRBJ2-7|few|TRBV6-1|TRBD2
TGTGCCAGCAGTGATTTTTCGGGAGGTTTAGGCTACGAGCAGTACTTC
CASSDFSGGLGYEQYF
>TRBJ2-6|NA|TRBV11-2|NA
TGTGCCAGCAGCGGCCGGGACCTGGGGGTAAACGTCCTGACTTTC
CASSGRDLGVNVLTF
>TRBJ2-6|NA|TRBV19|TRBD2
TGTGCCAGTAGTATGCGGACTAGCGGGAGGGCCTCTGGGGACAACGTCCTGACTTTC
CASSMRTSGRASGDNVLTF
>TRBJ1-4|NA|TRBV2|TRBD1
TGTGCCAGCGGTTCAACAGGGGGAGATGAAAAACTGTTTTTT
CASGSTGGDEKLFF
>TRBJ2-7|few|TRBV19|NA
TGTGCCAGTAGTACCCCTAACTACGAGCAGTACTTC
CASSTPNYEQYF
>TRBJ1-1|few|TRBV7-2|NA
TGTGCCAGCAGACCAGGGTTGTCCGCTGAAGCTTTCTTT
CASRPGLSAEAFF
>TRBJ1-2|NA|TRBV24-1|TRBD1
TGTGCCAGCAGTTACCTTCGACAGGGGGCGCGTGGCTACACCTTC
CASSYLRQGARGYTF
>TRBJ1-1|many|TRBV29-1|NA
TGCAGCGCCCTATCCACTGAAGCTTTCTTT
CSALSTEAFF
>TRBJ2-5|NA|TRBV29-1|NA
TGCAGCCGTCGTCGGGCCCCCCATGGTCCCCAAGAGACCCAGTACTTC
CSRRRAPHGPQETQYF
>TRBJ2-7|NA|TRBV20-1|TRBD1
TGCAGTGCAACCACCGGGACAGGGTCCCACGAGCAGTACTTC
CSATTGTGSHEQYF
>TRBJ1-4|many|TRBV15|NA
TGTGCCACCAGCAGAGATTGGGGCGGAGGAAATGAAAAACTGTTTTTT
CATSRDWGGGNEKLFF
>TRBJ2-7|once|TRBV2|NA
TGTGCCAGCTCTGATAGCCTCGGGCAGTACTTC
CASSDSLGQYF
>TRBJ1-5|few|TRBV19|TRBD1
TGTGCCAGTAGTATCGGACAGGGGGGAAAATATAGCAATCAGCCCCAGCATTTT
CASSIGQGGKYSNQPQHF
>TRBJ1-1|many|TRBV19|NA
TGTGCCAGTAGTATCGCAGGTCCCATGAACACTGAAGCTTTCTTT
CASSIAGPMNTEAFF
>TRBJ2-5|NA|TRBV7-9|TRBD1
TGCGCCAGCAGCCCCGGGACAGGGGGCCAGTACTTC
CASSPGTGGQYF
>TRBJ2-2|NA|TRBV7-3|NA
TGTGCCAGCAGCCGGACAGACTACACCGGGGAGCTGTTTTTT
CASSRTDYTGELFF
>TRBJ1-4|NA|TRBV28|NA
TGTGCCAGCAGTTTATCGGCGTATAATGAAAAACTGTTTTTT
CASSLSAYNEKLFF
>TRBJ1-6|NA|TRBV20-1|NA
TGCAGTGCTAGAGATCACGAGAGCGGTTCACCCCTCCACTTT
CSARDHESGSPLHF
>TRBJ1-6|NA|TRBV20-1|TRBD1
TGCAGTGCTGTGCCAGGGGGAGGGCGATATTCACCCCTCCACTTT
CSAVPGGGRYSPLHF
>TRBJ2-7|few|TRBV7-9|TRBD1
TGTGCCAGCAGCAGTCTGGTAACAGGGGGCAGCTACGAGCAGTACTTC
CASSSLVTGGSYEQYF